These T cell receptor beta chains were read from a single sample in a study of graft-versus-host responses after intestinal transplantation. Their cognate antigens are unknown. Libraries were prepared by immunoSEQ multiplex PCR; TCRdb keeps only in-frame clonotypes and omits some of them. The data contain tens of thousands of clones, about 93% of them singletons. The specimen was unstimulated CD4+ T cells sorted from spleen or lymph node cells, collected before transplant. The receptors here all came from a human donor who was the organ donor for an intestinal transplant. The CDR3 runs from the conserved cysteine through the conserved F or W. A D gene is named only where the DNA matches it firmly.

. | TRBJ2-1 | TRBV9 | CASSAPVGRGSEQFF | TGTGCCAGCAGCGCCCCCGTGGGCAGAGGAAGTGAGCAGTTCTTC
TRBD2 | TRBJ2-3 | TRBV4-3 | CASSHTGLAGNSDTQYF | TGCGCCAGCAGCCACACCGGACTAGCGGGAAACTCAGATACGCAGTATTTT
. | TRBJ2-2 | TRBV28 | CASSLMASNTGELFF | TGTGCCAGCAGTTTAATGGCCTCCAACACCGGGGAGCTGTTTTTT
TRBD1 | TRBJ1-1 | TRBV4-3 | CASRKALRDRGYTEAFF | TGCGCCAGCCGGAAAGCGTTGCGGGACAGGGGATACACTGAAGCTTTCTTT
. | TRBJ2-3 | TRBV11-3 | CASSLEARTDTQYF | TGTGCCAGCAGCTTAGAGGCTCGCACAGATACGCAGTATTTT
TRBD1 | TRBJ2-1 | TRBV10-3 | CAIGTGGYNEQFF | TGTGCCATCGGGACAGGGGGCTACAATGAGCAGTTCTTC
. | TRBJ2-7 | TRBV5-6 | CASSYELVASEQYF | TGTGCCAGCAGCTACGAACTAGTGGCCTCCGAGCAGTACTTC
. | TRBJ2-3 | TRBV7-8 | CASSLAVGTDTQYF | TGTGCCAGCAGCTTAGCAGTCGGCACAGATACGCAGTATTTT
TRBD1 | TRBJ1-1 | TRBV10-3 | CAISKLGQGNTEAFF | TGTGCCATCAGTAAACTGGGACAGGGAAACACTGAAGCTTTCTTT
. | TRBJ1-4 | TRBV5-1 | CASSPQWSTNEKLFF | TGCGCCAGCAGCCCGCAGTGGTCAACTAATGAAAAACTGTTTTTT
. | TRBJ2-7 | TRBV28 | CASSFVGSWAYEQYF | TGTGCCAGCAGTTTCGTCGGGAGTTGGGCCTACGAGCAGTACTTC
TRBD1 | TRBJ1-2 | TRBV7-8 | CASSLRTGTGEGYTF | TGTGCCAGCAGCTTAAGAACCGGGACAGGGGAAGGCTACACCTTC
TRBD2 | TRBJ2-5 | TRBV27 | CASSLNFAGGPQTQYF | TGTGCCAGCAGTTTAAATTTTGCGGGAGGGCCGCAGACCCAGTACTTC